This is a list of T cell receptor beta chains from one sample in a study of T cell repertoires in cytomegalovirus infection. TCRdb reprocessed the reads via MiXCR and lists one record per CDR3 protein. Of fewer than 1,000,000 distinct CDR3 sequences detected, roughly 30% appear once; the ten largest clones hold around 15%. No antigens are known for them. The specimen comprised cultured CD8+ T cells from PBMCs, sampled from culture after CMV antigen stimulation. The receptor set was obtained from a human donor in good health (CMV status not recorded). Some clones in this sample may be carry-over from other donors' samples. Both conserved end residues are part of each CDR3. The D gene is left open where the match is weak. Part of the rows lack a size; the others show once, few, many or a class for expanded clones.

>few|TRBJ1-5|TRBD1|TRBV6-5
CASSYSGTGYGQPQHF
TGTGCCAGCAGTTACTCCGGGACAGGTTACGGTCAGCCCCAGCATTTT
>few|TRBJ1-1|-|TRBV7-9
CASSSGTPEAFF
TGTGCCAGCAGCTCCGGGACGCCTGAAGCTTTCTTT
>few|TRBJ2-1|-|TRBV7-9
CASSLIRADEQFF
TGTGCCAGCAGCTTGATCAGGGCTGATGAGCAGTTCTTC
>-|TRBJ1-3|TRBD1|TRBV12-3/TRBV12-4
CASSAGTGEYGNTIYF
TGTGCCAGCAGTGCCGGGACAGGGGAATATGGAAACACCATATATTTT
>many|TRBJ1-1|TRBD1|TRBV7-8
CASSPRGYYTEAFF
TGTGCCAGCAGCCCCAGGGGGTACTACACTGAAGCTTTCTTT
>-|TRBJ1-2|-|TRBV10-3
CATTVYTGEANYGYTF
TGTGCCACCACTGTTTATACGGGGGAGGCTAACTATGGCTACACCTTC
>-|TRBJ1-1|-|TRBV15
CATVIATNTEAFF
TGTGCCACCGTAATTGCTACGAACACTGAAGCTTTCTTT
>-|TRBJ2-1|TRBD2|TRBV19
CASSLGAGGLSSYNEQFF
TGTGCCAGTAGTTTGGGAGCGGGGGGCCTGAGCTCCTACAATGAGCAGTTCTTC
>-|TRBJ1-3|TRBD1|TRBV5-1
CASSTGQGASGNTIYF
TGCGCCAGCAGCACCGGACAGGGGGCCTCAGGAAACACCATATATTTT
>-|TRBJ2-5|-|TRBV6-1
CASSEEYVYQETQYF
TGTGCCAGCAGTGAAGAGTACGTGTACCAAGAGACCCAGTACTTC
>once|TRBJ2-7|TRBD1|TRBV3-1
CASSPSPGTGGHEQYF
TGTGCCAGCAGCCCGTCCCCCGGGACAGGGGGTCACGAGCAGTACTTC
>-|TRBJ2-1|-|TRBV15
CATSSDWKETALFNEQFF
TGTGCCACCAGCAGCGATTGGAAGGAGACCGCTCTCTTCAATGAGCAGTTCTTC
>few|TRBJ2-7|-|TRBV7-9
CASSLAERFYEQYF
TGTGCCAGCAGCTTAGCGGAGAGATTCTACGAGCAGTACTTC
>many|TRBJ2-5|-|TRBV7-6
CASRVQETQYF
TGTGCCAGCAGAGTCCAAGAGACCCAGTACTTC
>many|TRBJ1-5|-|TRBV7-2
CASSEGPYSNQPQHF
TGTGCCAGCAGCGAGGGACCGTATAGCAATCAGCCCCAGCATTTT
>many|TRBJ2-1|-|TRBV7-8
CASSSRASYNEQFF
TGTGCCAGCAGCTCCCGGGCTTCCTACAATGAGCAGTTCTTC
>-|TRBJ1-6|-|TRBV27
CASSPPMASPLHF
TGTGCCAGCAGTCCTCCGATGGCTTCACCCCTCCACTTT
>-|TRBJ2-1|TRBD2|TRBV18
CASSPLKRGGTYNEQFF
TGTGCCAGCTCACCTCTCAAGCGGGGGGGGACCTACAATGAGCAGTTCTTC
>-|TRBJ1-1|TRBD1|TRBV7-9
CASSGDRKQAFF
TGTGCCAGCAGCGGGGACAGGAAGCAAGCTTTCTTT
>many|TRBJ2-6|-|TRBV7-6
CASSPRGTDGLTF
TGTGCCAGCAGCCCAAGGGGTACAGATGGCCTGACTTTC
>few|TRBJ1-2|-|TRBV10-2
CASRGPNYGYTF
TGCGCCAGCAGAGGTCCTAACTATGGCTACACCTTC
>-|TRBJ2-1|-|TRBV25-1
CASSEYFAGTPYNEQFF
TGTGCCAGCAGTGAATATTTTGCGGGGACCCCCTACAATGAGCAGTTCTTC
>-|TRBJ1-3|TRBD1|TRBV27
CASRATGLIGQDSTSGNTIYF
TGTGCCAGCAGAGCCACCGGATTAATCGGACAGGACTCAACTTCTGGAAACACCATATATTTT
>many|TRBJ1-3|-|TRBV12-3/TRBV12-4
CASSFAQGRNTIYF
TGTGCCAGCAGTTTTGCTCAGGGGAGAAACACCATATATTTT
>-|TRBJ2-6|TRBD1|TRBV6-1
CAAQGGQGAVDSGANVLTF
TGTGCCGCCCAGGGGGGACAGGGCGCCGTGGACTCTGGGGCCAACGTCCTGACTTTC
>few|TRBJ2-1|-|TRBV6-1
CASSNPGGAIPHDNEQFF
TGTGCCAGCAGTAACCCCGGGGGCGCGATTCCTCATGACAATGAGCAGTTCTTC
>-|TRBJ2-2|-|TRBV15
CATSQTGNTGELFF
TGTGCCACCAGCCAGACAGGGAACACCGGGGAGCTGTTTTTT
>-|TRBJ2-5|-|TRBV4-1
CASSQDFGDRETQYF
TGCGCCAGCAGCCAAGATTTCGGGGATAGAGAGACCCAGTACTTC
>few|TRBJ1-6|-|TRBV6-1
CASCARVDYNSPLHF
TGTGCCAGCTGTGCCAGGGTGGACTATAATTCACCCCTCCACTTT
>many|TRBJ2-3|TRBD1|TRBV7-9
CASSSPGTVGDTQYF
TGTGCCAGCAGCTCGCCCGGGACAGTCGGAGATACGCAGTATTTT
>-|TRBJ2-7|-|TRBV12-5
CASGPPPYEQYF
TGTGCTAGTGGTCCCCCACCCTACGAGCAGTACTTC
>-|TRBJ1-1|TRBD1|TRBV4-3
CASSQTLGQAWNTEAFF
TGCGCCAGCAGCCAAACCCTTGGACAGGCCTGGAACACTGAAGCTTTCTTT
>few|TRBJ2-1|-|TRBV4-1
CASSQADYINEQFF
TGCGCCAGCAGCCAAGCGGACTACATCAATGAGCAGTTCTTC
>-|TRBJ1-1|-|TRBV7-4
CASSLKERGIGGTEAFF
TGTGCCAGCAGCTTAAAGGAGAGGGGGATAGGGGGCACTGAAGCTTTCTTT
>few|TRBJ2-1|-|TRBV6-5
CASSYPPGGPLYNEQFF
TGTGCCAGCAGTTACCCCCCTGGGGGCCCCCTCTACAATGAGCAGTTCTTC
>-|TRBJ2-3|-|TRBV19
CASRIGADTQYF
TGTGCCAGTAGAATTGGGGCAGATACGCAGTATTTT
>-|TRBJ1-1|-|TRBV7-6
CASSSVGDGNTEAFF
TGTGCCAGCAGCTCCGTTGGGGACGGGAACACTGAAGCTTTCTTT
>few|TRBJ2-7|-|TRBV6-5
CASRLTQGPYEQYF
TGTGCCAGCAGATTAACACAGGGACCCTACGAGCAGTACTTC
>-|TRBJ1-1|TRBD1|TRBV10-2
CATSGGKRTEAFF
TGCGCCACCTCAGGGGGAAAGAGAACTGAAGCTTTCTTT
>-|TRBJ2-3|-|TRBV7-6
CASSLVGRADTQYF
TGTGCCAGCAGCTTAGTTGGAAGGGCAGATACGCAGTATTTT
>many|TRBJ2-5|-|TRBV7-6
CASSLEGPYRETQYF
TGTGCCAGCAGCTTAGAAGGTCCCTACAGAGAGACCCAGTACTTC
>few|TRBJ2-1|-|TRBV10-3
CAIREQGGVSIEQFF
TGTGCCATCAGGGAACAGGGTGGGGTTTCAATTGAGCAGTTCTTC
>-|TRBJ2-5|TRBD1|TRBV20-1
CSAINRDRGGETQYF
TGCAGTGCAATAAACAGGGACAGGGGCGGAGAGACCCAGTACTTC
>many|TRBJ2-3|-|TRBV7-8
CASSFLGRSTDTQYF
TGTGCCAGCAGCTTCCTGGGCAGGAGCACAGATACGCAGTATTTT
>-|TRBJ2-1|TRBD2|TRBV10-2
CASSEGLAGNEQFF
TGCGCCAGCAGTGAGGGACTAGCGGGGAATGAGCAGTTCTTC
>few|TRBJ1-1|-|TRBV12-3/TRBV12-4
CASSLAGPSFF
TGTGCCAGCAGTTTAGCGGGCCCTAGCTTCTTT
>many|TRBJ2-1|-|TRBV7-6
CASSLSIGGYNEQFF
TGTGCCAGCAGCTTATCGATCGGGGGCTACAATGAGCAGTTCTTC
>few|TRBJ2-2|-|TRBV7-6
CASSLVVGERTGELFF
TGTGCCAGCAGCTTAGTCGTAGGGGAAAGGACCGGGGAGCTGTTTTTT
>-|TRBJ1-3|-|TRBV7-9
CASHIGGNTIYF
TGTGCCAGCCACATTGGAGGAAACACCATATATTTT
>many|TRBJ1-4|-|TRBV7-2
CASSLEVATNEKLFF
TGTGCCAGCAGCTTAGAGGTCGCAACTAATGAAAAACTGTTTTTT
>many|TRBJ2-5|TRBD1|TRBV7-8
CASSFQDRGRSHF
TGTGCCAGCAGCTTTCAGGACAGGGGGCGGTCACACTTC
>many|TRBJ1-1|-|TRBV6-5
CASSYNGMNTEAFF
TGTGCCAGCAGTTACAACGGAATGAACACTGAAGCTTTCTTT
>-|TRBJ2-5|-|TRBV2
CASGDPDRETQYF
TGTGCCAGCGGTGACCCAGATCGGGAGACCCAGTACTTC
>-|TRBJ2-7|-|TRBV25-1
CASSDYDEQYF
TGTGCCAGCAGTGACTACGACGAGCAGTACTTC